Below, 2 T cell receptor beta chains from the same sample are listed, as sequenced in a study of blood T cell repertoires in COVID-19. Generated by immunoSEQ multiplex PCR, the TCRdb table keeps only in-frame clones and is missing some. Among about 170,000 clones listed, about 80% were seen once. The sample taken for sequencing was peripheral blood. Receptor source: an elderly woman with acute or convalescent COVID-19.

J is TRBJ1-2 and V is TRBV16, with 8 bases aligning to TRBD1. Per the germline V gene, CDR1 is KGHSY and CDR2 is FQNENV. This CDR3 has 15 residues. J gave up 6 bases and V 0 bases, and 6 bases lay outside the gene matches. DNA of the CDR3: TGTGCCAGCAGCCAATCCCAGGACAGGGTACATGGCTACACCTTC. The encoded protein is CASSQSQDRVHGYTF. The full variable domain, with the rest looked up from reference TRBV16 and TRBJ1-2, is GEEVAQTPKHLVRGEGQKAKLYCAPIKGHSYVFWYQQVLKNEFKFLISFQNENVFDETGMPKERFSAKCLPNSPCSLEIQATKLEDSAVYFCASSQSQDRVHGYTFGSGTRLTVV.

The chain is built from TRBV4-2 and TRBJ1-1; D gene unclear. Germline V CDR1 and CDR2: LGHNA, YNFKEQ. Trimming took off 0 bases at V and 7 bases at J, with 12 bases between the two ends. This CDR3 has 14 residues. This CDR3 is CASSQDKSGVEAFF. The CDR3 DNA sequence: TGTGCCAGCAGCCAAGATAAGTCCGGGGTTGAAGCTTTCTTT.